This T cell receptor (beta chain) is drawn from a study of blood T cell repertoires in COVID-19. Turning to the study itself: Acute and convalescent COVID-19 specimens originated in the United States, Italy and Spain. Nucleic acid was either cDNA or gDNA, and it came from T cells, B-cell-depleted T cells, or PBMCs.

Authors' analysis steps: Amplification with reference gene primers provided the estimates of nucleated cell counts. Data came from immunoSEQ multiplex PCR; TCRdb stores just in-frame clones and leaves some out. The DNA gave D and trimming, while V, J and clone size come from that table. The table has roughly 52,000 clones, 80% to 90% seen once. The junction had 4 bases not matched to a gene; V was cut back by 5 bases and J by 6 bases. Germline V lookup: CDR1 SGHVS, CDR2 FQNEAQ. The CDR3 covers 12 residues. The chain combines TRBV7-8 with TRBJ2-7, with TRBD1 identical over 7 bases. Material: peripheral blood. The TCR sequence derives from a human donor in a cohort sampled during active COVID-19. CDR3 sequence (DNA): TGTGCCAGCAGCCCTGGGACAGCCGAGCAGTACTTC. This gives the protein CASSPGTAEQYF.